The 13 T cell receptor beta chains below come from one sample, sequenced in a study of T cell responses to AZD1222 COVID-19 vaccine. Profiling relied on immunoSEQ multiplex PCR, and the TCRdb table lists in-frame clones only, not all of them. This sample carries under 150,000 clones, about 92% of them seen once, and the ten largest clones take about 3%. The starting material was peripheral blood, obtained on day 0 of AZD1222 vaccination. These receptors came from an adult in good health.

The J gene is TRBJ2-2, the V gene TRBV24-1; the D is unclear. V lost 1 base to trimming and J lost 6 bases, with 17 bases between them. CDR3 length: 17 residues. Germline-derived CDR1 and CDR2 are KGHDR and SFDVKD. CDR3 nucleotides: TGTGCCACCAGTGATTTTTCTAGGACCGGCATCCCCGGGGAGCTGTTTTTT. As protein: CATSDFSRTGIPGELFF.

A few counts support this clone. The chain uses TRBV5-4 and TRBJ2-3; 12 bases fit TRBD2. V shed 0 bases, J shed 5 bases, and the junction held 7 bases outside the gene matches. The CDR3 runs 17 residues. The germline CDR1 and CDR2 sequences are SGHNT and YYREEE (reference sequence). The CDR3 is CASSLGASGRAGDTQYF. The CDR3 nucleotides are TGTGCCAGCAGCTTGGGGGCTAGCGGGAGGGCCGGAGATACGCAGTATTTT.

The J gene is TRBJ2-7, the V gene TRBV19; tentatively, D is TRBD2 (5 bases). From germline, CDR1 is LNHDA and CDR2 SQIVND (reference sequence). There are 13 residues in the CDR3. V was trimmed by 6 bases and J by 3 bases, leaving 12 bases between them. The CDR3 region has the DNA TGTGCCAGTAGCTACGACGAGGGCTACGAGCAGTACTTC. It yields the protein CASSYDEGYEQYF.

The CDR3: CASSSGTAVPEQYF. DNA for the CDR3: TGTGCCAGCAGCTCCGGGACAGCGGTTCCCGAGCAGTACTTC. The chain combines TRBV7-7 with TRBJ2-7, with 7 bases identical to TRBD1. The germline gives CDR1 SSHAT, CDR2 FNYEAQ (reference sequence). Trimming at V came to 4 bases and at J to 6 bases, leaving 9 bases not matched to a gene. This CDR3 has 14 amino acids. Combining the CDR3 with reference TRBV7-7 and TRBJ2-7 gives the whole variable domain GAGVSQSPRYKVTKRGQDVTLRCDPISSHATLYWYQQALGQGPEFLTYFNYEAQPDKSGLPSDRFSAERPEGSISTLTIQRTEQRDSAMYRCASSSGTAVPEQYFGPGTRLTVT.

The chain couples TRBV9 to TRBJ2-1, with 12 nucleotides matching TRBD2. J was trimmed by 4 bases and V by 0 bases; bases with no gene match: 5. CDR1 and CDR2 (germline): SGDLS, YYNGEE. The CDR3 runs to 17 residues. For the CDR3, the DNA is TGTGCCAGCAGCGTAGATTCTAGCGGGGGGGAATACAATGAGCAGTTCTTC. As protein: CASSVDSSGGEYNEQFF.

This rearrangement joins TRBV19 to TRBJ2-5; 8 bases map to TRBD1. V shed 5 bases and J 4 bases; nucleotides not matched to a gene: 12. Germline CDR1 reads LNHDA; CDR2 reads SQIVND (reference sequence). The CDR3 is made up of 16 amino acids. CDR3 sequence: CASSPRTGFTGETQYF. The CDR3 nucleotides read TGTGCCAGTAGTCCCCGGACAGGGTTCACTGGAGAGACCCAGTACTTC.

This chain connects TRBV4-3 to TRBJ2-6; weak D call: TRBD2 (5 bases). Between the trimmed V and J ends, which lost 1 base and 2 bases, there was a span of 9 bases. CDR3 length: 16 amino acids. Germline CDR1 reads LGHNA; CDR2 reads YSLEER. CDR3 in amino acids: CASSQVGGAGANVLTF. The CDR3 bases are TGCGCCAGCAGCCAAGTCGGAGGCGCTGGGGCCAACGTCCTGACTTTC.

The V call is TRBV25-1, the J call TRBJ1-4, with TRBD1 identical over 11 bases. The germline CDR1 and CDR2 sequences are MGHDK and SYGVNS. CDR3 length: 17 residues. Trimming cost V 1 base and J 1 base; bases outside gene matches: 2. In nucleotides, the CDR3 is TGTGCCAGCAGTGAATCGGGACAGGGGGTAACTAATGAAAAACTGTTTTTT. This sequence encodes CASSESGQGVTNEKLFF.

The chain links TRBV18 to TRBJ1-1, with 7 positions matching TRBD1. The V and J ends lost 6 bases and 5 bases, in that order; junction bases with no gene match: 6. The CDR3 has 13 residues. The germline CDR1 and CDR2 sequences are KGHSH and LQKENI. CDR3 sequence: CASSSDRATEAFF. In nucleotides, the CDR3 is TGTGCCAGCTCTTCCGACAGGGCTACTGAAGCTTTCTTT.

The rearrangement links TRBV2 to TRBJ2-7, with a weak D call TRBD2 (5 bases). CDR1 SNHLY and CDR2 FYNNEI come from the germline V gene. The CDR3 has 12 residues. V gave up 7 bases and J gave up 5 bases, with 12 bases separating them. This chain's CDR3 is CASTPVGNEQYF. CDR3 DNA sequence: TGTGCCAGCACACCGGTCGGGAACGAGCAGTACTTC.

Written as DNA, the CDR3 is TGTGCCAGCAGCCCCGGGACTGGAAACACCATATATTTT. This translates into CASSPGTGNTIYF. The chain is built from TRBV11-3 and TRBJ1-3, with D hard to call. The CDR3 is made up of 13 amino acids. The V end was cut by 5 bases, the J end by 2 bases, with 7 bases between. Germline V gene lookup returns CDR1 SGHNT and CDR2 YENEEA.

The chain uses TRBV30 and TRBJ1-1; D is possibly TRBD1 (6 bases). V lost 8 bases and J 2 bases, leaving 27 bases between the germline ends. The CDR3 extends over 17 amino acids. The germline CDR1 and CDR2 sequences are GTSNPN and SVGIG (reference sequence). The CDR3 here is CAGMTGRFPGLNTEAFF. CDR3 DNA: TGTGCCGGAATGACAGGAAGGTTTCCGGGCTTAAACACTGAAGCTTTCTTT.

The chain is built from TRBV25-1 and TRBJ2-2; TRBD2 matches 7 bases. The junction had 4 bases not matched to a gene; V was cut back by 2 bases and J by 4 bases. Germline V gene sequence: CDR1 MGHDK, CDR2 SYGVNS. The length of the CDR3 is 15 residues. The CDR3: CASSEASGITGELFF. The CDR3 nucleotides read TGTGCCAGCAGTGAAGCCAGCGGGATCACCGGGGAGCTGTTTTTT.